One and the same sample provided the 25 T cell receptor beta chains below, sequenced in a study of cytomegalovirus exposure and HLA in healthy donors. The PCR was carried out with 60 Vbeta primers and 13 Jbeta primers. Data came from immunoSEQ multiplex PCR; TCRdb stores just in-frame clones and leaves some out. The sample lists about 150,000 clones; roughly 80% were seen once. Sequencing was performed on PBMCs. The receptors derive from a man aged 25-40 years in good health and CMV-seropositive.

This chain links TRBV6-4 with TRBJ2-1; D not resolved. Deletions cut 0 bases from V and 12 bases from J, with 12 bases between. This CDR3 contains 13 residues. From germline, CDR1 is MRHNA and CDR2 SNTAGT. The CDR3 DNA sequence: TGTGCCAGCAGTGACTCCTTGAGTGGCGGGCAGTTCTTC. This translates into CASSDSLSGGQFF.

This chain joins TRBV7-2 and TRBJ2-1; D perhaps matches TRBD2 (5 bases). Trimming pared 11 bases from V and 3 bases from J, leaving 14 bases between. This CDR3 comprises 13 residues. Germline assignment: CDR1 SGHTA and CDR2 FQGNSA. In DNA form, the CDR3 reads TGTGCCTGGGAGCAGACGGGCTACAATGAGCAGTTCTTC. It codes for CAWEQTGYNEQFF.

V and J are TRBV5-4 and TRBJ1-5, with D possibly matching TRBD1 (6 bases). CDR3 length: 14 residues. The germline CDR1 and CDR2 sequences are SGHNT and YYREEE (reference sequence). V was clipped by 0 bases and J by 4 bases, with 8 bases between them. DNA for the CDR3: TGTGCCAGCAGCTTGGGAGGACAGAATCAGCCCCAGCATTTT. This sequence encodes CASSLGGQNQPQHF. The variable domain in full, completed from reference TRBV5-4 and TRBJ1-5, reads ETGVTQSPTHLIKTRGQQVTLRCSSQSGHNTVSWYQQALGQGPQFIFQYYREEENGRGNFPPRFSGLQFPNYSSELNVNALELDDSALYLCASSLGGQNQPQHFGDGTRLSIL.

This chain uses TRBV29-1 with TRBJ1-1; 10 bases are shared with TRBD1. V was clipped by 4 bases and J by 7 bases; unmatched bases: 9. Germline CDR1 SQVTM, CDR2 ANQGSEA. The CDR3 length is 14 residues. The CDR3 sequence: CSVVGQGGYNEAFF. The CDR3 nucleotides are TGCAGCGTTGTCGGACAGGGGGGATATAATGAAGCTTTCTTT.

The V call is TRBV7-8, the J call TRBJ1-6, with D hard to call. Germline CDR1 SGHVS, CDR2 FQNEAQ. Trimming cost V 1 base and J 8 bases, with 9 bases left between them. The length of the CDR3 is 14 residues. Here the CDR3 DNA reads TGTGCCAGCAGCTTAGGGACGGGAGATTCACCCCTCCACTTT. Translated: CASSLGTGDSPLHF.

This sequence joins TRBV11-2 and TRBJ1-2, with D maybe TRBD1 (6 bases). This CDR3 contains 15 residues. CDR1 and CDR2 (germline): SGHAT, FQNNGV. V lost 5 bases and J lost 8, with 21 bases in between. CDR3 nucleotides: TGTGCCAGCAGCGCGAGTCAGGGGTTTCGGAGGGGCTACACCTTC. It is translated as CASSASQGFRRGYTF. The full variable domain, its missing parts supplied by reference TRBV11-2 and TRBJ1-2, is EAGVAQSPRYKIIEKRQSVAFWCNPISGHATLYWYQQILGQGPKLLIQFQNNGVVDDSQLPKDRFSAERLKGVDSTLKIQPAKLEDSAVYLCASSASQGFRRGYTFGSGTRLTVV.

The CDR3 DNA reads TGCGCCAGCAGTGAGGCGGGGGTCCCGACTGAAGCTTTCTTT. This sequence encodes CASSEAGVPTEAFF. J is TRBJ1-1 and V is TRBV10-2, with D possibly matching TRBD1 (5 bases). V shed 2 bases and J shed 5 bases, with 12 bases lying between them. The CDR3 is 14 amino acids. Germline CDR1 WSHSY, CDR2 SAAADI.

CDR3 region: CASNPLDNSYEQYF. The CDR3 region has the DNA TGTGCCAGCAACCCACTGGACAACTCCTACGAGCAGTACTTC. The rearrangement joins TRBV6-6 to TRBJ2-7; perhaps TRBD1 as D (5 bases). CDR1 and CDR2 from the germline V gene are MNHNY and SVGAGI (reference sequence). V lost 7 bases, J lost 0 bases, and 13 bases lay in between. This CDR3 is 14 amino acids long.

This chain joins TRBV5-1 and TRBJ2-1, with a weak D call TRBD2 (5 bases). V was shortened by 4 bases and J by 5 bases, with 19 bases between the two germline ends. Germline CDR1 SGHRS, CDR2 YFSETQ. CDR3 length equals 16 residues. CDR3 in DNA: TGCGCCAGCAGCCCCGTACTAGAAATAGGGCACAATGAGCAGTTCTTC. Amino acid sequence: CASSPVLEIGHNEQFF.

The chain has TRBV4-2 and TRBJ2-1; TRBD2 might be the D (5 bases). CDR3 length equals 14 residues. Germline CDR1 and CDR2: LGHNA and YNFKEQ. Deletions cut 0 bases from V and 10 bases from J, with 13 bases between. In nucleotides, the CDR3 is TGTGCCAGCAGCCAAGATGGTAGCGCAAGGGAGCAGTTCTTC. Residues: CASSQDGSAREQFF.

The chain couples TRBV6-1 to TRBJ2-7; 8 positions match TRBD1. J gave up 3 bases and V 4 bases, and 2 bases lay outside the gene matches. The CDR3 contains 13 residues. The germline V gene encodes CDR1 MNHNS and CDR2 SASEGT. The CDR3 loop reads CASSAGGGYEQYF. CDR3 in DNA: TGTGCCAGCAGTGCAGGGGGCGGCTACGAGCAGTACTTC.

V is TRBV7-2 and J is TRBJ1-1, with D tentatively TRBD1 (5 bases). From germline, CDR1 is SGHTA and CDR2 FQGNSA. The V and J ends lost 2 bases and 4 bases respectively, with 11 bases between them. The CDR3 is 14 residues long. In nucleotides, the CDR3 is TGTGCCAGCAGCTTAAAGCCCAGGGTCACTGAAGCTTTCTTT. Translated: CASSLKPRVTEAFF. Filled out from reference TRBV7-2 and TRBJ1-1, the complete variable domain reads GAGVSQSPSNKVTEKGKDVELRCDPISGHTALYWYRQSLGQGLEFLIYFQGNSAPDKSGLPSDRFSAERTGGSVSTLTIQRTQQEDSAVYLCASSLKPRVTEAFFGQGTRLTVV.

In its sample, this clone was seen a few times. In DNA, the CDR3 is TGTGCCAGCAGCCTAGCGGGAAAGACCACAGATACGCAGTATTTT. It translates to CASSLAGKTTDTQYF. V and J are TRBV5-4 and TRBJ2-3; 9 bases align to TRBD2. There are 15 residues in the CDR3. CDR1 and CDR2 (germline): SGHNT, YYREEE (reference sequence). Losses at the gene ends were 4 bases for V and 2 bases for J; bases not matched to a gene: 5. The whole variable domain, remainder taken from reference TRBV5-4 and TRBJ2-3, is ETGVTQSPTHLIKTRGQQVTLRCSSQSGHNTVSWYQQALGQGPQFIFQYYREEENGRGNFPPRFSGLQFPNYSSELNVNALELDDSALYLCASSLAGKTTDTQYFGPGTRLTVL.

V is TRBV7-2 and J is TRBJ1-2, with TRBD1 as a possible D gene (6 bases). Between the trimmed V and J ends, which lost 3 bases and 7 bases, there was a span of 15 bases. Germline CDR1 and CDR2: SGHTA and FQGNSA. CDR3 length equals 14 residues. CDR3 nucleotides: TGTGCCAGCAGCTTTACAGGGTTAGGGCGTGGCTACACCTTC. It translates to CASSFTGLGRGYTF. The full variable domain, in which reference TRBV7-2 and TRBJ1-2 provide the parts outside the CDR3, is GAGVSQSPSNKVTEKGKDVELRCDPISGHTALYWYRQSLGQGLEFLIYFQGNSAPDKSGLPSDRFSAERTGGSVSTLTIQRTQQEDSAVYLCASSFTGLGRGYTFGSGTRLTVV.

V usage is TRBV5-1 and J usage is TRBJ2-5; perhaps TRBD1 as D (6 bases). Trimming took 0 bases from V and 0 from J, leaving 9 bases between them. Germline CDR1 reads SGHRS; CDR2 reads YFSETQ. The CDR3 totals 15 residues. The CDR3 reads CASSLDRVYQETQYF. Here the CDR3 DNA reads TGCGCCAGCAGCTTGGACAGGGTTTACCAAGAGACCCAGTACTTC.

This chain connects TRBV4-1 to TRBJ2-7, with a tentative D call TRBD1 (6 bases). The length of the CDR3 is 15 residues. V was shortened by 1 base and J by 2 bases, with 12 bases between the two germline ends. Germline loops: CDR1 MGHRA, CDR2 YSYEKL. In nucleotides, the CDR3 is TGCGCCAGCAGCCAAGTTCAATCAGGGGCCTACGAGCAGTACTTC. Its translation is CASSQVQSGAYEQYF.

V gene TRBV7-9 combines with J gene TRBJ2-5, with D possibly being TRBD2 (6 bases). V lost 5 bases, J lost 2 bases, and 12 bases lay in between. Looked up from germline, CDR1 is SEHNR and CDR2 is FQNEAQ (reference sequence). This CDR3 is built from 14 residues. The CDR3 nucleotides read TGTGCCAGCAGCCTCCGTAGCGGACAAGAGACCCAGTACTTC. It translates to CASSLRSGQETQYF.

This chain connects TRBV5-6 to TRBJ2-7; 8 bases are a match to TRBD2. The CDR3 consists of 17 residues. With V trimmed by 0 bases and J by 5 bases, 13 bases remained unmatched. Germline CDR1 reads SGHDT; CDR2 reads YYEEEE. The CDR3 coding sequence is TGTGCCAGCAGCTTGGGGACTAGCACCCCGTTTGTTCACGAGCAGTACTTC. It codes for CASSLGTSTPFVHEQYF.

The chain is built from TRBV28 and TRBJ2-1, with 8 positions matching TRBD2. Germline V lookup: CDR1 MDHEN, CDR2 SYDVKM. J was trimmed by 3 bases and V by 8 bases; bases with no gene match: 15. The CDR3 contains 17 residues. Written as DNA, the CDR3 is TGTGCCAGCCGCTTCGGTTTGGTAGCGGGAAGCTACAATGAGCAGTTCTTC. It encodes CASRFGLVAGSYNEQFF.

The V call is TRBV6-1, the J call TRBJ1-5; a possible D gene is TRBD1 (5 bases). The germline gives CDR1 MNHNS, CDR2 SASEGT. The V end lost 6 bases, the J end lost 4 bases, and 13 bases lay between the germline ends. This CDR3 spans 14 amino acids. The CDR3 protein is CASRLSRVNQPQHF. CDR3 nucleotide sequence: TGTGCCAGCAGGTTGTCCAGGGTGAATCAGCCCCAGCATTTT.

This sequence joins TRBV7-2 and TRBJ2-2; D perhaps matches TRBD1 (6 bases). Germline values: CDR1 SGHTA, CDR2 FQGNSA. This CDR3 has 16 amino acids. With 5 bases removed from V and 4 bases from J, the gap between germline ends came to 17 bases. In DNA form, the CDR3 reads TGTGCCAGCAGCCCTCCGGGACAAAGGGGCACCGGGGAGCTGTTTTTT. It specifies CASSPPGQRGTGELFF.

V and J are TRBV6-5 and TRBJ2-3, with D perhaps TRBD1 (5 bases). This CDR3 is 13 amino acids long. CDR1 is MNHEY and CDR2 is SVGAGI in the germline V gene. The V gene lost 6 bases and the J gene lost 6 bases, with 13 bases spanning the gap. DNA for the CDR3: TGTGCCAGCAGCCGTCCAGCAGGGGATACGCAGTATTTT. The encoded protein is CASSRPAGDTQYF.

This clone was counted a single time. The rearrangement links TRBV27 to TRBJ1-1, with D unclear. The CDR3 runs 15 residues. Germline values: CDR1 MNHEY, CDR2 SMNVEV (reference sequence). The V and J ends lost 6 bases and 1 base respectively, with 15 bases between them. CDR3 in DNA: TGTGCCAGCAGCCCCCGGGGTTATGGGAACACTGAAGCTTTCTTT. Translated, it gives CASSPRGYGNTEAFF.

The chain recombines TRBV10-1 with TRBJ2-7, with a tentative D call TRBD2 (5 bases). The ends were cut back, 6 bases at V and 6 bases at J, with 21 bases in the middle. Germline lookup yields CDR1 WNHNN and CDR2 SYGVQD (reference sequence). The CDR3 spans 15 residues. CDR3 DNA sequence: TGCGCCAGCAGCCCCGATGCATACTCGGCGGGCGAGCAGTACTTC. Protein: CASSPDAYSAGEQYF.

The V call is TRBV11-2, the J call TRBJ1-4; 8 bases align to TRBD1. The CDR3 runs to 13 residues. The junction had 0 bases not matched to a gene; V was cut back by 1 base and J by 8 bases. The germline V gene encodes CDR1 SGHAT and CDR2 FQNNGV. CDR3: CASSLGQGEKLFF. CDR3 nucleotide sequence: TGTGCCAGCAGCTTAGGACAGGGGGAAAAACTGTTTTTT. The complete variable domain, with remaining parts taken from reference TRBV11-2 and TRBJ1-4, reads EAGVAQSPRYKIIEKRQSVAFWCNPISGHATLYWYQQILGQGPKLLIQFQNNGVVDDSQLPKDRFSAERLKGVDSTLKIQPAKLEDSAVYLCASSLGQGEKLFFGSGTQLSVL.